The T cell receptor beta chain under discussion was sequenced for a study of blood T cells in healthy people across ages. Germline CDR1 MGHDK, CDR2 SYGVNS. CDR3 length: 18 amino acids. The V and J ends lost 5 bases and 5 bases, in that order; junction bases with no gene match: 18. A second PCR of roughly 7 to 11 cycles used a sample-barcoded 5' primer and a J-beta primer mix. TCRdb re-called the 5' RACE reads with MiXCR, one entry per CDR3 protein. The sample has approximately 680,000 distinct CDR3 sequences, about 30% seen once. This clonotype occurred many times. Specimen: blood. This TCR was sampled from a woman aged 80 or older in good health. The gene calls are TRBV25-1 and TRBJ2-5; 9 nucleotides match TRBD2. The CDR3 region has the DNA TGTGCCAGCAGTATACCCGGGGTAGCGGGGGTGCGGGAGGAGACCCAGTACTTC. This codes for CASSIPGVAGVREETQYF.